The sequence of this T cell receptor (beta chain) was determined in a study of cytomegalovirus exposure and HLA in healthy donors (dated by TCRdb to the late 2010s). For the study in its entirety: An earlier analysis of some 620 of the donors reported 276 Gb of sequence data and roughly 120 million unique TCR beta sequences obtained from some 200 million T cells. Approximately 300 gigabases of sequencing data and around 80 million unique TCR sequences made up an early release that covered around 640 HLA-typed donors. The genetic ancestry cluster associated with self-reported Caucasian donors included roughly 84% of the roughly 400 genotyped donors. The study was designed to test whether signatures of past pathogen exposure could be identified by cataloging public T cell receptors. The study profiled the T cell repertoires of more than 500 subjects by immunosequencing and related them to cytomegalovirus serostatus. Along with the approximately 700-subject first cohort, a separate validation cohort of over a hundred different subjects was used. High-throughput TCR immunosequencing, statistical association of individual TCRs with disease status, and machine learning were combined to predict cytomegalovirus infection status. A later analysis re-examined previously published TCR beta repertoires from hundreds of donors and added high-resolution HLA genotyping to investigate patterns of TCR occurrence. Rather than using new phenotypic data, the later analysis identified candidate immune exposures from TCR beta sequences and from how often those sequences occurred across donors. In an earlier analysis of a few hundred of the donors, high-throughput TCR beta sequencing was used to judge whether each TCR beta V gene segment behaved as functional or pseudogenic. Donor age, sex, ethnicity and CMV serostatus were collected together with the repertoire data. Genome-wide SNP genotypes for about three fifths of the roughly 670 donors were used in a later genetic analysis, which treated that subset as a discovery cohort. All discovery cohort repertoires had been generated using a single sequencing platform. HLA typing covered class I and class II loci at four-digit resolution. The number of donors typed differed by locus, with about 620-630 for A, B, C, DRB1 and DQB1, around 500 for DQA1, over 600 for DPA1, and some 470 for DPB1. Because of strong linkage in the cohort, five DR-DQ haplotypes were treated as single units for association and clustering. Among about 370 genotyped donors of the cohort, an average of around 240,000 unique TCR beta nucleotide sequences was sequenced per donor, of which about 19% were non-productive.

The library was prepared using the immunoSEQ multiplex PCR assay. The multiplex PCR relied on a mix of 60 forward primers for TCR Vbeta segments and 13 reverse primers for TCR Jbeta segments. The CDR3 region of rearranged TCR beta genes was amplified from genomic DNA with a multiplex PCR assay. The amplified TCR beta libraries were sequenced on the Illumina HiSeq System as 87-base-pair reads. The source study handled its data this way. A later analysis counted 75 million to 100 million unique TCR beta chains across the 690 or so repertoires, and roughly 10 million of these chains were shared by at least two donors. Raw reads were error-corrected and collapsed into unique sequences by a nearest-neighbor algorithm in which closely related sequences were merged to remove PCR and sequencing errors. CDR3 sequences were aligned to IMGT reference sequences to assign V, D and J gene segments. For a sequence to be retained, a match of at least six nucleotides to both a V gene segment and a J gene segment was required. Rearrangements were called productive when the CDR3 lacked stop codons and stayed in frame with V and J; all others were non-productive. CDR3 was defined by IMGT convention, running from the second conserved V-encoded cysteine to the conserved J-encoded phenylalanine. The earlier analysis of approximately 500 of the donors excluded sequences that lacked an unambiguous match to a single V gene segment. An earlier analysis of some 500 of the donors classified V segments as functional when productive rearrangements were above 56.7% and as segregating when the standard deviation between donors was above 5%. A statistical classification framework was developed to diagnose cytomegalovirus status using the catalog of TCR beta chain sequences. V and J gene assignment, in a later analysis, came from comparing TCR nucleotide sequences with IMGT/GENE-DB human TR gene sequences. A later analysis assigned CDR3 sequences and most-parsimonious VDJ recombination scenarios with the TCRdist pipeline. A later analysis defined each TCR beta chain by its CDR3 amino acid sequence plus V-gene family, and excluded reads lacking a unique V-gene family. As a way to deal with suspected cross-contamination and a sequencing artifact, a later analysis dropped roughly 600 nucleotide sequences that were highly shared and had low generation probability. In a later analysis, a clonal expansion index was calculated for each public chain from normalized within-repertoire ranks of inferred template counts. A later analysis computed generation probabilities with a VDJ recombination model fitted to out-of-frame rearrangements, and checked the results against IGoR. In a later analysis, TCR-TCR, TCR-HLA and TCR-CMV co-occurrence was scored with hypergeometric tests, and a repertoire-size bias correction was applied to TCR pairs. To estimate false discovery rates, a later analysis permuted the HLA or CMV assignments 20 times. In a later analysis, co-occurring TCRs were grouped with DBSCAN, and TCRdist sequence similarity was added when clustering was performed within HLA-allele-positive subsets. Repertoires with fewer than 30,000 or more than 120,000 public chains were left out of co-occurrence clustering, as were about 5 repertoires with anomalous nucleotide sharing. TCRdb mirrors the immuneACCESS table, restricted to in-frame sequences. Some clones are absent from its copies; in checked studies, under half trace to an unresolved V gene, and the reason for the others is unknown. V, J and clone size are those of that table, while D and trimming were read from the DNA. This sample lists about 87,000 clones; roughly 79% were detected once. The biggest ten clones account for approximately 3.6% of the sample.

As for this clone: The specificity of this receptor is unknown. No much larger clone exists at a distance of one base, and base qualities are not known.

In total, roughly 670 healthy bone marrow donors made up the cohort. At the time of sampling, every cohort member was nominally healthy, though immune exposures that went unrecorded were likely present. The donor tested CMV seronegative, placing the donor among the 350 to 400 seronegative members of the cohort. Every donor gave a peripheral blood sample, and the peripheral blood mononuclear cells from that sample were used for TCR beta sequencing. Genomic DNA extraction from the blood cell samples was performed with the Qiagen DNeasy Blood Extraction Kit. The germline V gene (reference sequence) sets CDR1 to SGHNT and CDR2 to YYREEE. Trimmed from V: 0 bases; trimmed from J: 3 bases; junction bases lacking a gene match: 3. The CDR3 covers 14 residues, taking in both the cysteine and the phenylalanine. The CDR3 DNA has 42 bases and is translated from base 1. Broader findings and caveats from the paper: Immune exposure information for the cohort was limited to CMV serostatus. In vitro tests confirmed that a few of the cytomegalovirus-associated TCR beta chains recognize cytomegalovirus antigens. The earlier analysis of 587 of the donors excluded 15 to 20 rarely observed V segments, including chromosome 9 orphons, because counts were too low. While some public TCRs were present in many individuals, most TCR sequences turned up only very rarely across donors. Broadly in line with IMGT annotations, most TCR beta V segments showed up in productive rearrangements about 87% or about 30% of the time in an earlier analysis of several hundred of the donors. In a later genetic analysis, a missense DCLRE1C variant was associated with V-gene and J-gene trimming of TCR beta chains, and the association was replicated in an independent cohort. The 87-base-pair reads could not distinguish some IMGT-functional V segments, including TRBV6-2 and TRBV6-3, so those segments were excluded. Compared with the approximately 720-donor mean, donors in an Asian-associated ancestry cluster had fewer N-insertions in productive TCRs, according to a later genetic analysis. According to a later analysis, TCR association rates differed among HLA loci, with DRB1 alleles showing the most associated TCRs and HLA-C alleles showing the fewest. Presence/absence analyses assumed roughly uniform sequencing depth across donors, an assumption that may not hold. A cluster of highly shared sequence variants was judged likely to be a technical artifact of the sequencing pipeline. Correlated functional status among segregating V segments might reflect linkage disequilibrium, but an unknown experimental factor could not be ruled out. HLA typing was unavailable for some donors at each locus, so association tests used only the typed subset. In the study, about 150 TCR beta chains were listed as associated with cytomegalovirus. According to a later analysis, most CMV-associated TCR beta chains appeared to be HLA-restricted, and the HLA associations seemed to be driven largely by CMV exposure. It was suggested by the authors that the approach could potentially be generalized to other disease states and immunological phenotypes. In a later analysis, over 15,000 TCR beta sequences were associated with specific HLA alleles at a false discovery rate of 0.05. A further reported finding was that TCR beta sequences accurately predicted the HLA-A and HLA-B alleles for most subjects in the first cohort. The cohort was sequenced for TCR beta chains only, and without alpha or paired-chain data the features that could be detected were limited. The classifier was reported to diagnose cytomegalovirus status with high specificity and sensitivity in both the original cohort and the validation cohort. According to a later analysis, parvovirus B19, influenza, CMV and Epstein-Barr virus appeared linked to several top co-occurrence clusters. When HLA alleles, especially DR and DQ, strongly co-occurred, attributing TCR associations to individual alleles was difficult. In a later analysis, HLA-associated TCR beta chains showed more clonal expansion and lower generation probabilities than non-associated chains that were equally common.

The specimen was PBMCs. This receptor was identified in a woman between 35 and 50 years old in good health and CMV-seronegative. In this chain, TRBV5-4 is recombined with TRBJ2-7; 7 of the junction bases match TRBD1. The CDR3 amino acid sequence is: CASSLGQGLYEQYF. The DNA is TGTGCCAGCAGCTTGGGACAGGGCCTCTACGAGCAGTACTTC.